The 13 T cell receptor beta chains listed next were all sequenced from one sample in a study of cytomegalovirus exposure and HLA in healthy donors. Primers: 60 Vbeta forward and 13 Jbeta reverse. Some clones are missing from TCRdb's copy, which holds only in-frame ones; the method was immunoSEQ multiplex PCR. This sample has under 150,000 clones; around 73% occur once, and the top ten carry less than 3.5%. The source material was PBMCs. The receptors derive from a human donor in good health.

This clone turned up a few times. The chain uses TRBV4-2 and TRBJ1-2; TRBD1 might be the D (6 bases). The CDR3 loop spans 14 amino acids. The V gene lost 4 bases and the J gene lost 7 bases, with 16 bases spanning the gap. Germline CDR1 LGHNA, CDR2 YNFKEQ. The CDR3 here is CASSPVGGQSGYTF. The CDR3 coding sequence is TGTGCCAGCAGCCCAGTGGGGGGGCAGTCTGGCTACACCTTC.

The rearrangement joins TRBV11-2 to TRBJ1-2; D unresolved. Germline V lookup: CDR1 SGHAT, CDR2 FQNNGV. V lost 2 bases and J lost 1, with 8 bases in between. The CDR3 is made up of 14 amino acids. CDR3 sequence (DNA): TGTGCCAGCAGCTTATCATCCGGTAACTATGGCTACACCTTC. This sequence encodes CASSLSSGNYGYTF.

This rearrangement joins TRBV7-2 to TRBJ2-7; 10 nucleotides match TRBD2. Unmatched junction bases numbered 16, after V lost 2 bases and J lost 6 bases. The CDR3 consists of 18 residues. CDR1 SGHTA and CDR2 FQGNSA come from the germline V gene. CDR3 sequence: CASSLLLRAGGPAREQYF. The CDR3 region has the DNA TGTGCCAGCAGCTTACTCCTTCGAGCGGGAGGGCCAGCTCGCGAGCAGTACTTC.

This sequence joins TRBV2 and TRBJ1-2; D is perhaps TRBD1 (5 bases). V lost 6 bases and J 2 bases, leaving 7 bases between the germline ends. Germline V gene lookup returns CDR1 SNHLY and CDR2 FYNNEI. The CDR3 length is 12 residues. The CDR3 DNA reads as TGTGCCAGCAGGGACACAAACTATGGCTACACCTTC. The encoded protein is CASRDTNYGYTF.

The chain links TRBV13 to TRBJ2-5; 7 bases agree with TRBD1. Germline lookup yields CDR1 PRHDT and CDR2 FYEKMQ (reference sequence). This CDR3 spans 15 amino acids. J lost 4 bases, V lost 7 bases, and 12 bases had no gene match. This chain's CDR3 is CASTRNEQGRETQYF. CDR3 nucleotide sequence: TGTGCCAGCACCCGAAACGAACAGGGGAGAGAGACCCAGTACTTC.

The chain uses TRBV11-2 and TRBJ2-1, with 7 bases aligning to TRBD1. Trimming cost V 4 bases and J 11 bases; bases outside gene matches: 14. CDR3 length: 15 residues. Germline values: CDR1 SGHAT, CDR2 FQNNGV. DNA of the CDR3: TGTGCCAGCAGCTCCTCCCACACCCGGACAGGAAAGCAGTTCTTC. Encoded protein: CASSSSHTRTGKQFF.

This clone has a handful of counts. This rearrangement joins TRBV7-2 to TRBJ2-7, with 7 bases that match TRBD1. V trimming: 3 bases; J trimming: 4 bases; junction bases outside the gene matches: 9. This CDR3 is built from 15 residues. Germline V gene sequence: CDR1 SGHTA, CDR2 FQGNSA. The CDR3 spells CASSLAPGQLYEQYF. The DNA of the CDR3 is TGTGCCAGCAGCTTGGCGCCGGGACAGCTATACGAGCAGTACTTC.

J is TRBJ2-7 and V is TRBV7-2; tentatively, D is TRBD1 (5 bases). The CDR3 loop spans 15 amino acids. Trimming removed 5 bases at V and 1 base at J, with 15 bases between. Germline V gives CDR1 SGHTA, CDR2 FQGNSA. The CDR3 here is CASSPRQRNSYEQYF. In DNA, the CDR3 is TGTGCCAGCAGCCCACGACAGAGGAATTCCTACGAGCAGTACTTC.

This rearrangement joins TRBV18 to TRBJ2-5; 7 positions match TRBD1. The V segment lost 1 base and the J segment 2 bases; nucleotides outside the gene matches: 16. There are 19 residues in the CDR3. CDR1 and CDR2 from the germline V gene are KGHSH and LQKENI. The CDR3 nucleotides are TGTGCCAGCTCACCACTTCCGCCGGCGACGGGACAGTATCAAGAGACCCAGTACTTC. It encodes CASSPLPPATGQYQETQYF.

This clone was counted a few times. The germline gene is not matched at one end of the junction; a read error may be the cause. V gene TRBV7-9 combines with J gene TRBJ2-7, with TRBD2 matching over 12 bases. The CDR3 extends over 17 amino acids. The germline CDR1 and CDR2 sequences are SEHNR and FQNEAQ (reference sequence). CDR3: CSSSLYPRLAGEVEQYF. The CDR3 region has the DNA TGTTCCAGCAGCTTATACCCCAGACTAGCGGGAGAGGTCGAGCAGTACTTC.

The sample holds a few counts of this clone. The CDR3 sequence is CASSYSSGRSYEQYF. As DNA, the CDR3 is TGTGCCAGCAGTTACTCTAGCGGGAGGTCCTACGAGCAGTACTTC. The chain recombines TRBV6-5 with TRBJ2-7; 10 bases fit TRBD2. CDR3 size: 15 residues. Trimming at V came to 0 bases and at J to 1 base, leaving 0 bases not matched to a gene. Germline V gene data show CDR1 as MNHEY and CDR2 as SVGAGI.

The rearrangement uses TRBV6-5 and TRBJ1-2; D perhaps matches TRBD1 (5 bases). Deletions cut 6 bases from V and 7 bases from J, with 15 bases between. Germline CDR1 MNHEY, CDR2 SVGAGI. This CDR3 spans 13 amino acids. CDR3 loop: CASRDAQVSGYTF. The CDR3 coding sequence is TGTGCCAGCAGGGACGCACAGGTTTCTGGCTACACCTTC.

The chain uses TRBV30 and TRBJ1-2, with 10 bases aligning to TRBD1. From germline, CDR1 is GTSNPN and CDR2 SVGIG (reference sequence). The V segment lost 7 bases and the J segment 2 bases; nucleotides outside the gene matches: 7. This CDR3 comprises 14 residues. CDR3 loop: CASSDRGRNYGYTF. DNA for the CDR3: TGTGCCTCCTCGGACAGGGGGAGAAACTATGGCTACACCTTC.